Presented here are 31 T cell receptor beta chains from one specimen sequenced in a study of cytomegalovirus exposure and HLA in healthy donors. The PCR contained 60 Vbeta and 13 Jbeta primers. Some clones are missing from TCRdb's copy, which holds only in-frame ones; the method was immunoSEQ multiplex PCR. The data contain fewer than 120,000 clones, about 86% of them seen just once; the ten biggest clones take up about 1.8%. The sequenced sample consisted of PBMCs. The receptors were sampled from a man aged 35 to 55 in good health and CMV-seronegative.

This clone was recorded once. As DNA, the CDR3 is TGTGCCAGCAGCTCTCGAATAATGTCCACAGGGCCTGAAGCTTTCTTT. It specifies CASSSRIMSTGPEAFF. The chain carries TRBV7-8 and TRBJ1-1; tentative D call: TRBD1 (6 bases). The germline V gene encodes CDR1 SGHVS and CDR2 FQNEAQ. The CDR3 spans 16 residues. The germline V and J ends were trimmed by 4 bases and 6 bases, with 21 bases remaining between them.

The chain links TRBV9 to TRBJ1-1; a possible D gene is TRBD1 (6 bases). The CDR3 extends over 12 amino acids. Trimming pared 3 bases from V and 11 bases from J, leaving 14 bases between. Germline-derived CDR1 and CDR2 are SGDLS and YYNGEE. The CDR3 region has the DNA TGTGCCAGCAGCGAGGGGACATCGAACGCTTTCTTT. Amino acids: CASSEGTSNAFF.

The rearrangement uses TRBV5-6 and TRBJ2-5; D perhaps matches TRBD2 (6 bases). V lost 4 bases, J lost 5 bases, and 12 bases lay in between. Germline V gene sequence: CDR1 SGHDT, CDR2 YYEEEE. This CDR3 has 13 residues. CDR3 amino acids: CASSGTSGETQYF. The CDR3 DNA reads TGTGCCAGCAGCGGGACCAGCGGGGAGACCCAGTACTTC.

The CDR3 here is CASSTGQGTNEKLFF. The CDR3 coding sequence is TGCGCCAGCAGCACCGGACAGGGCACTAATGAAAAACTGTTTTTT. V and J are TRBV4-1 and TRBJ1-4; 8 bases are shared with TRBD1. The CDR3 consists of 15 residues. Germline CDR1 and CDR2: MGHRA and YSYEKL. The J segment lost 2 bases and the V segment lost 5 bases, leaving 4 bases of the junction unmatched.

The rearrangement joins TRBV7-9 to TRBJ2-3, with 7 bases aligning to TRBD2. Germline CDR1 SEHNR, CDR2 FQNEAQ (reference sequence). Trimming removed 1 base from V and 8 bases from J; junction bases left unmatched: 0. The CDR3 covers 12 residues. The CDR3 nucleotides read TGTGCCAGCAGCTTAGGCGGGGGTACGCAGTATTTT. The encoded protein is CASSLGGGTQYF. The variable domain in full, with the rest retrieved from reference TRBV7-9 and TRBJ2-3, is DTGVSQNPRHKITKRGQNVTFRCDPISEHNRLYWYRQTLGQGPEFLTYFQNEAQLEKSRLLSDRFSAERPKGSFSTLEIQRTEQGDSAMYLCASSLGGGTQYFGPGTRLTVL.

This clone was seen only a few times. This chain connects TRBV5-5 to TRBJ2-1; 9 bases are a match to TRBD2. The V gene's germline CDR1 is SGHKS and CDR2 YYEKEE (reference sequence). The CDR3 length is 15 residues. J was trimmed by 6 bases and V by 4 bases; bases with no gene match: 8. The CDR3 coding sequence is TGTGCCAGCAGCGGATCTAGCGGGGTGATCAATGAGCAGTTCTTC. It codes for CASSGSSGVINEQFF.

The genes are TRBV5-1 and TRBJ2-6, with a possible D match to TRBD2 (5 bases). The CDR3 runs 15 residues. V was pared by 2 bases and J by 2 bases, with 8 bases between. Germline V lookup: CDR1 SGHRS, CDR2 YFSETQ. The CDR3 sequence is CASSLEGTGANVLTF. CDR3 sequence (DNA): TGCGCCAGCAGCTTAGAGGGAACTGGGGCCAACGTCCTGACTTTC.

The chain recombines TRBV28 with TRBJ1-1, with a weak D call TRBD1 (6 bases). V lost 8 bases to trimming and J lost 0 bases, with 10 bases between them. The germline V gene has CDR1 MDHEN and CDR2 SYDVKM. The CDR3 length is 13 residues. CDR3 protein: CASGTGLNTEAFF. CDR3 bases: TGTGCCAGCGGTACAGGGTTGAACACTGAAGCTTTCTTT.

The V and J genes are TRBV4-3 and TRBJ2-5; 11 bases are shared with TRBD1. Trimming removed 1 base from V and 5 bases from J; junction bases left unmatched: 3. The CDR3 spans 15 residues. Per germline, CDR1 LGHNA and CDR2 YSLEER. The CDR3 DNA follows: TGCGCCAGCAGCCAAGGTGGACAGGGGGCGGAGACCCAGTACTTC. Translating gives CASSQGGQGAETQYF.

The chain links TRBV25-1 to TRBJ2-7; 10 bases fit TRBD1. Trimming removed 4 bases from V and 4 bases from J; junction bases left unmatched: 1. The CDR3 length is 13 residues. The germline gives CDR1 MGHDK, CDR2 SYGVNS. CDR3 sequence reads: CASSVDRGYEQYF. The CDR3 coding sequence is TGTGCCAGCAGTGTGGACAGGGGGTACGAGCAGTACTTC.

CDR3 nucleotides: TGTGCCAGCAGTGGAGGTGATTTAGCGGGGCGGTTCCAAGAGACCCAGTACTTC. Translation gives CASSGGDLAGRFQETQYF. This chain connects TRBV6-1 to TRBJ2-5; TRBD2 aligns across 8 bases. Germline CDR1 and CDR2: MNHNS and SASEGT. The V segment lost 4 bases and the J segment 1 base; nucleotides outside the gene matches: 14. The CDR3 length is 18 residues.

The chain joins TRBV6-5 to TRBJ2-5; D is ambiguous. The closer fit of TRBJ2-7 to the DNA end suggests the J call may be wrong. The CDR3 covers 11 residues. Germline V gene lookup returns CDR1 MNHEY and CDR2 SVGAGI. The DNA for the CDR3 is TGTGCCAGCGCGGATTCCTACGAGCAGTACTTC. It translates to CASADSYEQYF.

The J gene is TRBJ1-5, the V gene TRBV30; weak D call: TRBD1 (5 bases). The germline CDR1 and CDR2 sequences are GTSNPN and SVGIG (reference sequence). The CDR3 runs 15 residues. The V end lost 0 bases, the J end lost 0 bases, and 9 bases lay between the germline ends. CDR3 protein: CAWSVRGDSNQPQHF. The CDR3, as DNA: TGTGCCTGGAGTGTACGGGGGGATAGCAATCAGCCCCAGCATTTT.

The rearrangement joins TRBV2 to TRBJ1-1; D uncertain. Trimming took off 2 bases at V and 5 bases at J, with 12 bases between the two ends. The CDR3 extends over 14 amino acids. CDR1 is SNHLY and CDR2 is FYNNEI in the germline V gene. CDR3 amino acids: CASSERWARTEAFF. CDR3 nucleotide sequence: TGTGCCAGCAGTGAAAGGTGGGCGCGAACTGAAGCTTTCTTT.

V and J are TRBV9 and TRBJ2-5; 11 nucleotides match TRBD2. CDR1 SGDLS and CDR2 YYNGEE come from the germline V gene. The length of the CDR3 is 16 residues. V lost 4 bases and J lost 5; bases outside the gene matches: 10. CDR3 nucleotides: TGTGCCAGCAGCCTAGCGGGGGGCGCCCTCATTGAGACCCAGTACTTC. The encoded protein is CASSLAGGALIETQYF.

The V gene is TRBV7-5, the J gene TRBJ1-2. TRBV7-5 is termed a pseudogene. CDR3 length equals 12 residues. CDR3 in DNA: TGTGTCAGAAGCCTTGACTACTATGGCTACACCTTC. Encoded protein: CVRSLDYYGYTF.

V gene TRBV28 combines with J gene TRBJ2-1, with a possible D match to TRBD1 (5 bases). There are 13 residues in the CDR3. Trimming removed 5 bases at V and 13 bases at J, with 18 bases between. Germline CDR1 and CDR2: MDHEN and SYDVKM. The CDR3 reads CASSPPGQDQQFF. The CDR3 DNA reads TGTGCCAGCAGTCCCCCCGGACAAGATCAACAGTTCTTC. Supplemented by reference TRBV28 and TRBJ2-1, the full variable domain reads DVKVTQSSRYLVKRTGEKVFLECVQDMDHENMFWYRQDPGLGLRLIYFSYDVKMKEKGDIPEGYSVSREKKERFSLILESASTNQTSMYLCASSPPGQDQQFFGPGTRLTVL.

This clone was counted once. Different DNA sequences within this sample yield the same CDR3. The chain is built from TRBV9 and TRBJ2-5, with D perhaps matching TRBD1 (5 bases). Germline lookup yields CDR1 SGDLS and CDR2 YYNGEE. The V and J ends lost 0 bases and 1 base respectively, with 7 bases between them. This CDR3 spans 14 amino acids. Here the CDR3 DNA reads TGTGCCAGCAGCGTAGGGGGCTCCCAAGAGACCCAGTACTTC. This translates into CASSVGGSQETQYF. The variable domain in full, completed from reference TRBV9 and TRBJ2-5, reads DSGVTQTPKHLITATGQRVTLRCSPRSGDLSVYWYQQSLDQGLQFLIQYYNGEERAKGNILERFSAQQFPDLHSELNLSSLELGDSALYFCASSVGGSQETQYFGPGTRLLVL.

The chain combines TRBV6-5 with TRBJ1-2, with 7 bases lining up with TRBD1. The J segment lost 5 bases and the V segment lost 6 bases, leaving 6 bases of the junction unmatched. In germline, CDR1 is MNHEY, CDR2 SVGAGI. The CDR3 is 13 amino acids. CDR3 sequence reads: CASSKGGEYGYTF. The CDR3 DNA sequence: TGTGCCAGCAGCAAAGGGGGCGAGTATGGCTACACCTTC.

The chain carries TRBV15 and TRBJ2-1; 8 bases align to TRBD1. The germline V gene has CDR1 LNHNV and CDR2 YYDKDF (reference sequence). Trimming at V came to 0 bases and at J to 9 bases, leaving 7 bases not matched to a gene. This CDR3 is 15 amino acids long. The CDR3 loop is CATSRESRGLSEQFF. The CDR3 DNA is TGTGCCACCAGCAGAGAGAGCAGGGGGCTAAGTGAGCAGTTCTTC.

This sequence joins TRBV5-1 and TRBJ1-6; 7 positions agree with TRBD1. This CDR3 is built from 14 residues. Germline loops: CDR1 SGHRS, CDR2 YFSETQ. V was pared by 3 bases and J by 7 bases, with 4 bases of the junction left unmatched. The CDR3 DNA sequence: TGCGCCAGCAGCTCGGGACAGCACAATTCACCCCTCCACTTT. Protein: CASSSGQHNSPLHF.

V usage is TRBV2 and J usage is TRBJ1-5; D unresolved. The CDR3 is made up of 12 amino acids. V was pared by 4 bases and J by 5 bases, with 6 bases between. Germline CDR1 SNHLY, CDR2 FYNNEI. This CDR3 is CASSGVDQPQHF. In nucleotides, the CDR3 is TGTGCCAGCAGTGGAGTGGATCAGCCCCAGCATTTT.

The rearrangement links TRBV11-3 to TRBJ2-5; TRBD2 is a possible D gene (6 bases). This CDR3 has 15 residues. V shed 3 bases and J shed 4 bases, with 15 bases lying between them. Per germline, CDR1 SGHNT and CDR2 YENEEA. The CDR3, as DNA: TGTGCCAGCAGCTTCGGGGCGGGGAAGGTAGAGACCCAGTACTTC. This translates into CASSFGAGKVETQYF.

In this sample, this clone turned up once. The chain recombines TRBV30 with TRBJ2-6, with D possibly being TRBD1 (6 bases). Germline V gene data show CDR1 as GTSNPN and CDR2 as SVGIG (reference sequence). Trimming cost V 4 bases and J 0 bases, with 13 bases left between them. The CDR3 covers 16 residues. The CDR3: CAWMQGLLSGANVLTF. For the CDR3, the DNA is TGTGCCTGGATGCAGGGGCTCCTCTCTGGGGCCAACGTCCTGACTTTC.

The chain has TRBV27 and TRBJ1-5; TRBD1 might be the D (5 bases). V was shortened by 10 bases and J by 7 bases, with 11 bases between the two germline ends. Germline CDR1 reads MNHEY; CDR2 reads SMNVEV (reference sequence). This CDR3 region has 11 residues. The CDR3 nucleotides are TGTGCCACGGGGGGGACGCAGCCCCAGCATTTT. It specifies CATGGTQPQHF.

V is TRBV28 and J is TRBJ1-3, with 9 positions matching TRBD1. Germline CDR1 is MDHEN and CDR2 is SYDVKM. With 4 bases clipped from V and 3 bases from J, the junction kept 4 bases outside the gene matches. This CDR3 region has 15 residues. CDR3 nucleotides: TGTGCCAGCAGTTCGACAGGGGGGGGTGGAAACACCATATATTTT. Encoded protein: CASSSTGGGGNTIYF.

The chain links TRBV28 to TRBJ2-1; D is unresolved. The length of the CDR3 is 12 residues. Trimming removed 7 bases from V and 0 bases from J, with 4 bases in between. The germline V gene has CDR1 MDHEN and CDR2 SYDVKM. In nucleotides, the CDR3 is TGTGCCAGCATGAGCTCCTACAATGAGCAGTTCTTC. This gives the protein CASMSSYNEQFF.

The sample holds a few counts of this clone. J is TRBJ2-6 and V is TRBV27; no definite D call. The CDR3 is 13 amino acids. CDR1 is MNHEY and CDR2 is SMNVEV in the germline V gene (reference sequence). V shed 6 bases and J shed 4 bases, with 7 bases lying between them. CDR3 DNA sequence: TGTGCCAGCAGAGTGAGGGGGGCCAACGTCCTGACTTTC. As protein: CASRVRGANVLTF.

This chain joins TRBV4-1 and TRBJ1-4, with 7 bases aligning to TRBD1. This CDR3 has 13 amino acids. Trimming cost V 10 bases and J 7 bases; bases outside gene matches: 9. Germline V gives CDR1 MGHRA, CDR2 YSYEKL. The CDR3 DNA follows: TGCGCCATCAACTACAGGGGAGGTGAAAAACTGTTTTTT. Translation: CAINYRGGEKLFF.

In DNA, the CDR3 is TGCGCCAGCAGTCCCCGGACAGAGTCCTACAATGAGCAGTTCTTC. Residues: CASSPRTESYNEQFF. The chain joins TRBV5-1 to TRBJ2-1, with a weak D call TRBD1 (6 bases). Looked up from germline, CDR1 is SGHRS and CDR2 is YFSETQ. Trimming cost V 5 bases and J 1 base, with 13 bases left between them. CDR3 length: 15 amino acids.

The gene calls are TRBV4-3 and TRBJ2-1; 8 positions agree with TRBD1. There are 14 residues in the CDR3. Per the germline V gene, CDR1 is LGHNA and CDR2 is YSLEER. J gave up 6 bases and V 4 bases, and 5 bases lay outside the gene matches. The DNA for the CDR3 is TGCGCCAGCAGCCGGGACAGGAAGGTCAATGAGCAGTTCTTC. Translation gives CASSRDRKVNEQFF.